This TCR beta chain was sequenced for a study of cytomegalovirus exposure and HLA in healthy donors. It was with 60 Vbeta and 13 Jbeta primers that the PCR ran. Generated by immunoSEQ multiplex PCR, the TCRdb table keeps only in-frame clones and is missing some. This table holds some 200,000 clones, around 76% found once. The CDR3 extends over 16 amino acids. Trimming cost V 3 bases and J 7 bases; bases outside gene matches: 9. Germline CDR1 is SGHRS and CDR2 is YFSETQ. Sequenced sample: PBMCs. The clonotype comes from a man in his late teens or twenties in good health and CMV-seronegative. The chain combines TRBV5-1 with TRBJ2-2; 10 bases fit TRBD2. This CDR3 reads CASSWLAGARIGELFF. The DNA for the CDR3 is TGCGCCAGCAGCTGGCTAGCGGGAGCACGTATCGGGGAGCTGTTTTTT.